A single sample is the source of the 8 T cell receptor beta chains below, sequenced in a study of blood T cell repertoires in COVID-19. The method was immunoSEQ multiplex PCR; TCRdb's version includes in-frame clones alone and lacks a portion of them. The sample gives 170,000 or so clones, 80% to 85% of which show up once; roughly 15% is in the top ten. Material for sequencing was peripheral blood. The receptors stem from a man younger than 35 with active or convalescent COVID-19.

V usage is TRBV6-1 and J usage is TRBJ1-5; 7 bases agree with TRBD1. The junction had 10 bases not matched to a gene; V was cut back by 8 bases and J by 0 bases. The CDR3 is made up of 16 amino acids. The germline V gene encodes CDR1 MNHNS and CDR2 SASEGT. CDR3 bases: TGTGCCAGCGGTGGGTCAGGGGGTTATAGCAATCAGCCCCAGCATTTT. Translating gives CASGGSGGYSNQPQHF.

This rearrangement joins TRBV18 to TRBJ2-7; TRBD1 matches 11 bases. This CDR3 region has 15 residues. Germline V gene data show CDR1 as KGHSH and CDR2 as LQKENI. J gave up 2 bases and V 4 bases, and 4 bases lay outside the gene matches. CDR3 sequence: CASSQGDRGTYEQYF. The CDR3 nucleotides are TGTGCCAGCTCACAGGGGGACAGGGGGACCTACGAGCAGTACTTC.

This sequence joins TRBV28 and TRBJ1-4, with a weak D call TRBD1 (6 bases). The CDR3 contains 12 residues. Germline V CDR1 and CDR2: MDHEN, SYDVKM. V was clipped by 8 bases and J by 9 bases, with 13 bases between them. The CDR3 loop is CASGGARQKLFF. DNA of the CDR3: TGTGCCAGCGGGGGGGCTAGGCAAAAACTGTTTTTT.

This chain uses TRBV20-1 with TRBJ2-5; D perhaps matches TRBD1 (6 bases). Looked up from germline, CDR1 is DFQATT and CDR2 is SNEGSKA (reference sequence). Trimming removed 3 bases at V and 4 bases at J, with 15 bases between. This CDR3 is built from 14 residues. For the CDR3, the DNA is TGCAGTGCTAGTACAGGGTTGTGGGGAGAGACCCAGTACTTC. It specifies CSASTGLWGETQYF.

The rearrangement links TRBV2 to TRBJ1-4, with 8 bases matching TRBD1. CDR3 size: 14 residues. Germline V gene lookup returns CDR1 SNHLY and CDR2 FYNNEI. J lost 8 bases, V lost 7 bases, and 9 bases had no gene match. This CDR3 is CASTPGGWEEKLFF. CDR3 coding DNA: TGTGCCAGCACTCCAGGGGGCTGGGAAGAAAAACTGTTTTTT.

The V call is TRBV7-2, the J call TRBJ1-4; D remains ambiguous. CDR1 SGHTA and CDR2 FQGNSA come from the germline V gene. This CDR3 region has 15 residues. V gave up 5 bases and J gave up 2 bases, with 12 bases separating them. The CDR3 coding sequence is TGTGCCAGCAGCCGGGGAGTAGGGACTAATGAAAAACTGTTTTTT. This sequence encodes CASSRGVGTNEKLFF. The whole variable domain, filled in from reference TRBV7-2 and TRBJ1-4, reads GAGVSQSPSNKVTEKGKDVELRCDPISGHTALYWYRQSLGQGLEFLIYFQGNSAPDKSGLPSDRFSAERTGGSVSTLTIQRTQQEDSAVYLCASSRGVGTNEKLFFGSGTQLSVL.

The J gene is TRBJ2-1, the V gene TRBV2; 7 nucleotides agree with TRBD2. Trimming took 4 bases from V and 6 from J; bases not matched to a gene: 12. Per germline, CDR1 SNHLY and CDR2 FYNNEI. This CDR3 comprises 16 residues. The CDR3 sequence is CASSVDPRDYSNEQFF. CDR3 coding DNA: TGTGCCAGCAGTGTAGATCCCCGGGACTACTCCAATGAGCAGTTCTTC.

This sequence joins TRBV20-1 and TRBJ1-5; maybe TRBD1 (6 bases). V shed 3 bases and J shed 4 bases, with 13 bases lying between them. This CDR3 contains 14 residues. Germline V gene data show CDR1 as DFQATT and CDR2 as SNEGSKA (reference sequence). The CDR3 region has the DNA TGCAGTGCTAGTGGCGGAACAGGGAATCAGCCCCAGCATTTT. Amino acid sequence: CSASGGTGNQPQHF.